The 11 T cell receptor beta chains below all came from one sample that was sequenced in a study of identical twins. TCRdb re-analysed the 5' RACE reads in MiXCR, keeping a single row per CDR3 protein. Of hundreds of thousands of distinct CDR3 sequences detected, around 24% appear once; the ten largest clones hold about 2.9%. These data were also reused for a study on T cells expressing NK-cell markers.

The material sequenced was CD4+ T cells sorted from blood. The receptors shown here come from a woman aged 18-29 years in good health.

The gene calls are TRBV20-1 and TRBJ2-3; no clear D gene. Germline values: CDR1 DFQATT, CDR2 SNEGSKA (reference sequence). CDR3 length: 13 residues. Deletions cut 3 bases from V and 0 bases from J, with 7 bases between. In nucleotides, the CDR3 is TGCAGTGCTAGCGGAGCTAGCACAGATACGCAGTATTTT. Its protein is CSASGASTDTQYF.

The chain links TRBV20-1 to TRBJ2-3; 14 nucleotides match TRBD2. Per germline, CDR1 DFQATT and CDR2 SNEGSKA (reference sequence). The V segment lost 5 bases and the J segment 1 base; nucleotides outside the gene matches: 14. The CDR3 sequence is 19 residues long. The CDR3 DNA is TGCAGTGCTTCCCTTCGACTAGCGGGGGGGAACGGTGGCACAGATACGCAGTATTTT. Translating it yields CSASLRLAGGNGGTDTQYF.

This rearrangement joins TRBV7-3 to TRBJ1-1; tentative D call: TRBD1 (6 bases). The CDR3 loop spans 14 amino acids. Trimming left V 1 base short and J 3 bases short, with 9 bases between. CDR1 and CDR2 (germline): SGHTA, FQGTGA. CDR3 amino acids: CASSLKAGDTEAFF. The CDR3 region has the DNA TGTGCCAGCAGCTTAAAGGCAGGGGACACTGAAGCTTTCTTT.

This clonotype was observed many times. The V and J genes are TRBV29-1 and TRBJ2-7, with 8 bases matching TRBD2. The CDR3 covers 11 residues. From germline, CDR1 is SQVTM and CDR2 ANQGSEA. V shed 6 bases, J shed 7 bases, and the junction held 5 bases outside the gene matches. The CDR3 region is CSVTSGSEQYF. The CDR3 coding sequence is TGCAGCGTCACAAGCGGGAGTGAGCAGTACTTC.

The V call is TRBV23-1, the J call TRBJ2-4; unclear D gene. TRBV23-1 counts as an open reading frame of uncertain function. This CDR3 is built from 17 residues. Trimming pared 0 bases from V and 0 bases from J, leaving 12 bases between. DNA for the CDR3: TGCGCCAGCAGTCAATCCGAACGGAATCTAGCCAAAAACATTCAGTACTTC. It codes for CASSQSERNLAKNIQYF.

In this sample, this clonotype turned up a few times. The rearrangement uses TRBV27 and TRBJ1-1; D unclear. V lost 4 bases and J lost 5, with 14 bases in between. The CDR3 covers 14 residues. From germline, CDR1 is MNHEY and CDR2 SMNVEV (reference sequence). The CDR3 sequence: CASSYWGGITEAFF. The CDR3 DNA reads as TGTGCCAGCAGTTACTGGGGTGGTATAACTGAAGCTTTCTTT.

This clonotype came up a few times. The rearrangement joins TRBV7-2 to TRBJ2-3; 7 bases are a match to TRBD1. The germline gives CDR1 SGHTA, CDR2 FQGNSA. V was clipped by 5 bases and J by 7 bases; unmatched bases: 12. The CDR3 is made up of 15 amino acids. Here the CDR3 reads CASSIQGSILNTQYF. DNA for the CDR3: TGTGCCAGCAGCATACAGGGGTCCATATTGAATACGCAGTATTTT.

The chain joins TRBV20-1 to TRBJ2-4, with a possible D match to TRBD1 (6 bases). Between the trimmed V and J ends, which lost 3 bases and 6 bases, there was a span of 6 bases. Germline CDR1 DFQATT, CDR2 SNEGSKA (reference sequence). The CDR3 has 11 amino acids. CDR3 in amino acids: CSARGANIQYF. The CDR3 DNA reads TGCAGTGCTAGGGGGGCAAACATTCAGTACTTC.

This clonotype was seen a few times. The J gene is TRBJ2-3, the V gene TRBV7-9; 7 bases are a match to TRBD2. Trimming at V came to 2 bases and at J to 2 bases, leaving 4 bases not matched to a gene. Per germline, CDR1 SEHNR and CDR2 FQNEAQ (reference sequence). The CDR3 is 15 residues long. Written as DNA, the CDR3 is TGTGCCAGCAGCTTAATAGCGGGCGTCACAGATACGCAGTATTTT. It yields the protein CASSLIAGVTDTQYF. Together with reference TRBV7-9 and TRBJ2-3, the CDR3 gives the full variable domain: DTGVSQNPRHKITKRGQNVTFRCDPISEHNRLYWYRQTLGQGPEFLTYFQNEAQLEKSRLLSDRFSAERPKGSFSTLEIQRTEQGDSAMYLCASSLIAGVTDTQYFGPGTRLTVL.

This clonotype showed up just a few times. The chain has TRBV2 and TRBJ1-2; D unresolved. V was trimmed by 7 bases and J by 8 bases, leaving 14 bases between them. This CDR3 is built from 12 residues. Germline V gives CDR1 SNHLY, CDR2 FYNNEI. The CDR3, as DNA: TGTGCCAGCAATCGGGCGGAGCGAGGCTACACCTTC. Encoded protein: CASNRAERGYTF.

The chain has TRBV12-3 or TRBV12-4 and TRBJ1-6; TRBD1 is a possible D gene (5 bases). This CDR3 region has 17 residues. The V gene lost 4 bases and the J gene lost 8 bases, with 21 bases spanning the gap. CDR3 bases: TGTGCCAGCAGTTCCTGGTACAGCTCCTCAGGGTATTCACCCCTCCACTTT. Protein sequence: CASSSWYSSSGYSPLHF.